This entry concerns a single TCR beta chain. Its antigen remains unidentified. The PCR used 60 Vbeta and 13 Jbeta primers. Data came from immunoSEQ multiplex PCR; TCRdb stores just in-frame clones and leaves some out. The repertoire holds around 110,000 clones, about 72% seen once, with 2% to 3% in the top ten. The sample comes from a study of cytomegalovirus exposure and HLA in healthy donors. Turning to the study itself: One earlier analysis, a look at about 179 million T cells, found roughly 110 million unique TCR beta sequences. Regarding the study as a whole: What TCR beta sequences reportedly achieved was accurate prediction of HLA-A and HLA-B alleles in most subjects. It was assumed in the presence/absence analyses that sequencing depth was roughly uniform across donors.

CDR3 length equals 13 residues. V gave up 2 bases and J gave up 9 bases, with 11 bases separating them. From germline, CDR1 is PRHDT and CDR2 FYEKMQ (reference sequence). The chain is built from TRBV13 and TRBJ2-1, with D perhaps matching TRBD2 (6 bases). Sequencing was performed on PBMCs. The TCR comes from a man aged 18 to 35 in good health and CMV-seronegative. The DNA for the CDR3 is TGTGCCAGCAGCTTAAGAGCCGGGGGTGAGCAGTTCTTC. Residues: CASSLRAGGEQFF.